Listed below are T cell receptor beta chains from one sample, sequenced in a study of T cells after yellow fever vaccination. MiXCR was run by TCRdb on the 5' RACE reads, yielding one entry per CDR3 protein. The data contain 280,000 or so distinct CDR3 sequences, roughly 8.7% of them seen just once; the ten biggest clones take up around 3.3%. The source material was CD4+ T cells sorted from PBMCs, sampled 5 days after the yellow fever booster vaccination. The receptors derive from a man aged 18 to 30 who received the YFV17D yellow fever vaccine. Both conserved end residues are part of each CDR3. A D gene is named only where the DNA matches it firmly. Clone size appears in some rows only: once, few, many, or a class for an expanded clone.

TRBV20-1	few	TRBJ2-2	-	TGCAGTGCTCCTCTTCCGGGGGCCCAGGCCGGGGAGCTGTTTTTT	CSAPLPGAQAGELFF
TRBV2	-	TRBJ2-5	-	TGTGCCAGCAGGGAAGCCGGGGCGGCGGGAGAGACCCAGTACTTC	CASREAGAAGETQYF
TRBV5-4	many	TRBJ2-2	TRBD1	TGTGCCAGCAGCTTGATACAGGGGGACACCGGGGAGCTGTTTTTT	CASSLIQGDTGELFF
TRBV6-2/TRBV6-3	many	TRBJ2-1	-	TGTGCCAGCATTAGTGGGGGGCTTTACTCCTACAATGAGCAGTTCTTC	CASISGGLYSYNEQFF
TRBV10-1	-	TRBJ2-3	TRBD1	TGCGCCAGCGAGGGGGCTAGCACAGATACGCAGTATTTT	CASEGASTDTQYF
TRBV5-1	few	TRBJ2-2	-	TGCGCCAGCGCTCTACCGGGGGCGGACACCGGGGAGCTGTTTTTT	CASALPGADTGELFF
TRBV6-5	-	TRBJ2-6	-	TGTGCCAGCACCTACGCTCGTCAGGGCCTTCTCTCTGGGGCCAACGTCCTGACTTTC	CASTYARQGLLSGANVLTF
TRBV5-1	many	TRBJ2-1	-	TGCGCCAGCAGCTTAAGACAGGCTAAGGGAAATGAGCAGTTCTTC	CASSLRQAKGNEQFF
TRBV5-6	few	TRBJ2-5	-	TGTGCCAGCACTCCTCCCGTGGGGGGGCGGGAGACCCAGTACTTC	CASTPPVGGRETQYF
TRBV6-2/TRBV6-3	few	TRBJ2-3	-	TGTGCCAGCAATCGCAACCCTAGCACAGATACGCAGTATTTT	CASNRNPSTDTQYF
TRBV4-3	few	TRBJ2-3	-	TGCGCCAGCAGCCAAGAGGGGCAGGGGACAGATACGCAGTATTTT	CASSQEGQGTDTQYF
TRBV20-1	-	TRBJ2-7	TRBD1	TGCAGTGCTCCGGACAGGACAACCTACGAGCAGTACTTC	CSAPDRTTYEQYF
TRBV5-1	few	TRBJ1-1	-	TGCGCCAGCAGCCCCACTCATGAAGCTTTCTTT	CASSPTHEAFF
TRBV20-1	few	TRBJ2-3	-	TGCAGTGCTAGAGTTAAGACCCTCACGGATACGCAGTATTTT	CSARVKTLTDTQYF
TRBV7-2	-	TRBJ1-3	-	TGTGCCAGCAGCTTAGACAGCCTCTCTGGAAACACCATATATTTT	CASSLDSLSGNTIYF
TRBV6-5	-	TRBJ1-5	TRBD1	TGTGCCAGCAGCCCCTATAGGGGACAGTATGGCAATCAGCCCCAGCATTTT	CASSPYRGQYGNQPQHF
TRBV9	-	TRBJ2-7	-	TGTGCCAGCAGCGTGGACAACTCCTACGAGCAGTACTTC	CASSVDNSYEQYF
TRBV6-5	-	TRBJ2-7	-	TGTGCCAGCATCTCAGGGGGGGATGAGCAGTACTTC	CASISGGDEQYF
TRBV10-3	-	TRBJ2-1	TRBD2	TGTGCCATCAGTGGGACTAGCGGGGCCGATGAGCAGTTCTTC	CAISGTSGADEQFF
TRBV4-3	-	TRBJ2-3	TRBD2	TGCGCCAGCAGCCAGATAAGGAGCGGGGGGGCAGATACGCAGTATTTT	CASSQIRSGGADTQYF
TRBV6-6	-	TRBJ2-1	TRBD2	TGTGCCAGCAGTTTGAGCGGGGGGGCCTTGCATGAGCAGTTCTTC	CASSLSGGALHEQFF
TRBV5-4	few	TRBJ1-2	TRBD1	TGTGCCAGCAGCCCCCGGGACAGGGGGCAAGTTGGCTACACCTTC	CASSPRDRGQVGYTF
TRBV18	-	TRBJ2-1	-	TGTGCCAGCACGGACTCGACAGCCCGATCGCAATTC	CASTDSTARSQF
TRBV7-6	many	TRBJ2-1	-	TGTGCCAGCAGCTTAGTCGGCAGGGATGAGCAGTTCTTC	CASSLVGRDEQFF
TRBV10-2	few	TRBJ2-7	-	TGCGCCAGCGGGTCCCCCTACGAGCAGTACTTC	CASGSPYEQYF
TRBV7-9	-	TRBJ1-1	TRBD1	TGTGCCAGCAGCTTAGTGAAGGGACAGGGGTGGAAAGACACTGAAGCTTTCTTT	CASSLVKGQGWKDTEAFF
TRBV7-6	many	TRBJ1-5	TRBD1	TGTGCCAGCAGGACAGGGCTCCATCAGCCCCAGCATTTT	CASRTGLHQPQHF
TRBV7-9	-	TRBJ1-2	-	TGTGCCAGCAGCTTAGGTGTCGGACGAGCCTATGGCTACACCTTC	CASSLGVGRAYGYTF
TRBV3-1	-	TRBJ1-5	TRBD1	TGTGCCAGCAGCCAAGATTGGACAGGCGAGGGCAATCAGCCCCAGCATTTT	CASSQDWTGEGNQPQHF
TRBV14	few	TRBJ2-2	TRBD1	TGTGCCAGCAGCAGGACAGGGGGGTACACCGGGGAGCTGTTTTTT	CASSRTGGYTGELFF
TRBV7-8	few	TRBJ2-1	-	TGTGCCAGCAGGTCCCCCTACGGGAGCTCCTACAATGAGCAGTTCTTC	CASRSPYGSSYNEQFF
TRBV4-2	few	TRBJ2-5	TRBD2	TGTGCCAGCAGCCAAAGTACGGGGGGAGGTGGGGAGACCCAGTACTTC	CASSQSTGGGGETQYF
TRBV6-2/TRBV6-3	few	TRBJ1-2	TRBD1	TGTGCCAGCGGGACAGGGGTTGGCTACACCTTC	CASGTGVGYTF
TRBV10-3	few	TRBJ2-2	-	TGTGCCATCAGTGAGCCCAAAACGCTCGCCGGGGAGCTGTTTTTT	CAISEPKTLAGELFF
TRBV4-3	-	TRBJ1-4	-	TGCGCCAGCAGCCAAACAGGAAAAATGGATGAAAAACTGTTTTTT	CASSQTGKMDEKLFF
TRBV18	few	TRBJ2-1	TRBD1	TGTGCCAGCTCACCCGGGACAGGCTCTACGAATGAGCAGTTCTTC	CASSPGTGSTNEQFF
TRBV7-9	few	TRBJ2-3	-	TGTGCCAGCAGCTTATTCTTGCGCGCGTACACAGATACGCAGTATTTT	CASSLFLRAYTDTQYF
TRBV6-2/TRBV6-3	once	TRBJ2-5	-	TGTGCCAGCAGTTCTCGCTGGGCTCCGCCGGGAGAGACCCAGTACTTC	CASSSRWAPPGETQYF
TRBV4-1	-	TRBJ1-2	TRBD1	TGCGCCAGCAGCCAATCAACGGACAGGGGAGGCTATGGCTACACCTTC	CASSQSTDRGGYGYTF
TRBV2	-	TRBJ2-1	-	TGTGCCAGCCAGGGAACGTCCTACAATGAGCAGTTCTTC	CASQGTSYNEQFF
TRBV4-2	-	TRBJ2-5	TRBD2	TGTGCCAGCAGCCCTAAATTTGGGGGGGATGAGACCCAGTACTTC	CASSPKFGGDETQYF
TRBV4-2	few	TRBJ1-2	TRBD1	TGTGCCAGCAGCCAAGACGCAGGGGGAAACTATGGCTACACCTTC	CASSQDAGGNYGYTF
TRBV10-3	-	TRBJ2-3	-	TGTGCCATCAGTGAGGGAGATACGCAGTATTTT	CAISEGDTQYF
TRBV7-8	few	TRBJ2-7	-	TGTGCCAGCAGCTTACAGGAGACCTACGAGCAGTACTTC	CASSLQETYEQYF
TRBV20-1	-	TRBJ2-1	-	TGCAGTGCTGGTAGTAGGAATGAGCAGTTCTTC	CSAGSRNEQFF
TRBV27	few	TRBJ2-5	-	TGTGCCAGCAAGGGGGGACAGTTTCAAGAGACCCAGTACTTC	CASKGGQFQETQYF
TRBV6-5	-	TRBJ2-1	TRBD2	TGTGCCAGCAGCCACGTGTCTAGCGGGGCCAATGAGCAGTTCTTC	CASSHVSSGANEQFF
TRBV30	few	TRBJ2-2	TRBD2	TGTGCCCGGGGACTAGCGGGGCCGGGCGGGGAGCTGTTTTTT	CARGLAGPGGELFF
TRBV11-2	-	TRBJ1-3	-	TGTGCCAGCGCTCGTAACACCATATATTTT	CASARNTIYF
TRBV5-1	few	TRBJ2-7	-	TGCGCCAGCAGCTTGCGAGGTTTGGGCTCAGCCTACGAGCAGTACTTC	CASSLRGLGSAYEQYF